This TCR beta chain was documented in a study of vaccination and CD4 T cells after COVID-19. Whole-study context: Convalescent individuals numbered four females and six males, two being Hispanic. Convalescent patients gave post-COVID blood a median around 91 days post-diagnosis, range 35 to 161. General observations from the study: Researchers report that a median approximately 87% of reactive clones in convalescent patients surfaced only post-vaccination.

Treatment in this sample: approximately nine-day PBMC culture with coronavirus spike peptide pools or control peptides (ViraFEST assay). It was before the COVID-19 pandemic (2011-2018) that the unexposed donor's CD4+ T cells were collected. TCRs were sequenced by ViraFEST after antigen-specific T cells had been expanded with peptide pools. Points on this clonotype: Antigen specificity is unknown.

Trimming removed 2 bases from V and 8 bases from J, with 4 bases in between. The CDR3 spans 11 residues. Germline CDR1 and CDR2: MDHEN and SYDVKM. With the Oncomine TCR Beta short-read assay, DNA from cultured CD4+ T cells was sequenced. Via MiXCR, TCRdb re-called the PCR reads, giving one row per CDR3 protein. The sample has 5,400 or so distinct CDR3 sequences, 35% to 50% seen once. Sequenced sample: CD4+ T cells from blood, cultured in vitro. The chain couples TRBV28 to TRBJ2-1; D is unresolved. The TCR was taken from a human donor in good health. The CDR3 sequence is CASSLHDEQFF. The CDR3 DNA sequence: TGTGCCAGCAGTTTACACGATGAGCAGTTCTTC.